These 23 T cell receptor beta chains originate from one sample sequenced in a study of chemoradiotherapy in HPV16-positive cancers. TCRdb's table, derived via immunoSEQ multiplex PCR, lists solely in-frame clones and lacks some. Seen here are over 8,500 clones, about 85% observed once, and the top ten hold approximately 3.4%. This specimen consisted of tumor tissue, obtained from a patient who underwent chemoradiotherapy. The source is a human donor with HPV-associated anogenital cancer.

This clone was counted only a few times. The rearrangement uses TRBV6-5 and TRBJ2-3; a weak D match, TRBD1 (5 bases). The germline CDR1 and CDR2 sequences are MNHEY and SVGAGI. Trimming stripped 0 bases from V and 5 bases from J, with 15 bases between. The CDR3 spans 16 residues. As DNA, the CDR3 is TGTGCCAGCAGTTACTCGAGTGGCGGTCAGGGAGATACGCAGTATTTT. Translating it yields CASSYSSGGQGDTQYF.

This rearrangement joins TRBV7-7 to TRBJ2-5; D may be TRBD2 (5 bases). Trimming shortened V by 5 bases and J by 0 bases, and 7 bases separated the two germline ends. The CDR3 is 13 amino acids. Germline V CDR1 and CDR2: SSHAT, FNYEAQ (reference sequence). This CDR3 reads CASSPGNQETQYF. The CDR3, as DNA: TGTGCCAGCAGCCCCGGGAACCAAGAGACCCAGTACTTC.

The chain links TRBV9 to TRBJ2-3; TRBD1 aligns across 8 bases. Germline CDR1 is SGDLS and CDR2 is YYNGEE. The trim removed 3 bases at V and 2 bases at J, leaving 11 bases unmatched. The CDR3 runs 17 residues. This CDR3 reads CASSALSQGADTDTQYF. The CDR3, as DNA: TGTGCCAGCAGCGCCCTTTCGCAGGGGGCCGACACAGATACGCAGTATTTT.

The chain combines TRBV5-1 with TRBJ1-5; a weak D match, TRBD1 (6 bases). This CDR3 contains 16 residues. Germline assignment: CDR1 SGHRS and CDR2 YFSETQ. The V end was cut by 0 bases, the J end by 3 bases, with 13 bases between. Here the CDR3 DNA reads TGCGCCAGCAGCTTGGGGGCAGGGGTCGACAATCAGCCCCAGCATTTT. Its translation: CASSLGAGVDNQPQHF.

V usage is TRBV7-2 and J usage is TRBJ2-7; D is perhaps TRBD2 (5 bases). Germline CDR1 and CDR2: SGHTA and FQGNSA. V lost 5 bases and J lost 4, with 12 bases in between. The CDR3 has 13 amino acids. CDR3 protein: CASSLWTEYEQYF. CDR3 nucleotide sequence: TGTGCCAGCAGCCTTTGGACTGAATACGAGCAGTACTTC.

The chain couples TRBV7-2 to TRBJ2-2, with TRBD2 matching 9 bases. This CDR3 comprises 14 residues. Germline assignment: CDR1 SGHTA and CDR2 FQGNSA. The ends lost 3 bases at V and 4 bases at J; junction bases unmatched: 0. The CDR3 loop reads CASSFSGGTGELFF. CDR3 bases: TGTGCCAGCAGCTTTAGCGGGGGCACCGGGGAGCTGTTTTTT.

The chain carries TRBV19 and TRBJ1-6, with a tentative D call TRBD1 (5 bases). Trimming cost V 5 bases and J 3 bases, with 8 bases left between them. CDR3 length equals 14 residues. CDR1 LNHDA and CDR2 SQIVND come from the germline V gene (reference sequence). CDR3 amino acids: CASSGTVYNSPLHF. CDR3 DNA: TGTGCCAGTAGTGGGACGGTCTATAATTCACCCCTCCACTTT.

This CDR3 is CASSLIIGYTF. The CDR3 DNA reads TGTGCCAGCAGCTTGATAATTGGCTACACCTTC. V gene TRBV5-8 combines with J gene TRBJ1-2; D uncertain. Trimming pared 1 base from V and 7 bases from J, leaving 5 bases between. This CDR3 comprises 11 residues. CDR1 and CDR2 (germline): SGHTS, YDEGEE.

J is TRBJ2-7 and V is TRBV28; tentatively, D is TRBD1 (5 bases). Trimming shortened V by 3 bases and J by 2 bases, and 11 bases separated the two germline ends. The germline gives CDR1 MDHEN, CDR2 SYDVKM. The CDR3 contains 14 residues. CDR3 nucleotide sequence: TGTGCCAGCAGTTTGCAGGGTGCGCCCTACGAGCAGTACTTC. Its translation: CASSLQGAPYEQYF. Full variable domain (missing parts from reference TRBV28 and TRBJ2-7): DVKVTQSSRYLVKRTGEKVFLECVQDMDHENMFWYRQDPGLGLRLIYFSYDVKMKEKGDIPEGYSVSREKKERFSLILESASTNQTSMYLCASSLQGAPYEQYFGPGTRLTVT.

The CDR3: CASSPPQGGSYEQYF. CDR3 bases: TGTGCCAGCAGCCCACCCCAGGGGGGCTCCTACGAGCAGTACTTC. This chain uses TRBV6-5 with TRBJ2-7; tentatively, D is TRBD1 (7 bases). The germline gives CDR1 MNHEY, CDR2 SVGAGI. V lost 6 bases to trimming and J lost 0 bases, with 15 bases between them. The CDR3 length is 15 residues.

CDR3 in DNA: TGTGCCAGCAGCCGCGCGACAGGCGATAATGAAAAACTGTTTTTT. It yields the protein CASSRATGDNEKLFF. J is TRBJ1-4 and V is TRBV7-2; D perhaps matches TRBD1 (6 bases). Germline assignment: CDR1 SGHTA and CDR2 FQGNSA. The CDR3 runs to 15 residues. V shed 5 bases and J shed 4 bases, with 14 bases lying between them.

This chain connects TRBV27 to TRBJ1-2, with a weak D call TRBD1 (5 bases). The CDR3 consists of 16 residues. Trimming removed 0 bases at V and 6 bases at J, with 17 bases between. CDR1 is MNHEY and CDR2 is SMNVEV in the germline V gene (reference sequence). The CDR3 region has the DNA TGTGCCAGCAGTTTATCGAGTAGCGAGGGGCGCAATGGCTACACCTTC. Translation gives CASSLSSSEGRNGYTF.

The V gene is TRBV5-5, the J gene TRBJ1-2, with 7 positions matching TRBD1. The CDR3 runs 16 residues. The germline gives CDR1 SGHKS, CDR2 YYEKEE (reference sequence). The ends lost 4 bases at V and 4 bases at J; junction bases unmatched: 13. CDR3: CASSDTRQGGAYGYTF. The DNA for the CDR3 is TGTGCCAGCAGCGACACCCGACAGGGAGGCGCCTATGGCTACACCTTC.

This clone was picked up one time. This chain joins TRBV5-5 and TRBJ2-2; tentative D call: TRBD1 (6 bases). CDR1 and CDR2 (germline): SGHKS, YYEKEE (reference sequence). The length of the CDR3 is 16 residues. Trimming left V 0 bases short and J 4 bases short, with 13 bases between. The CDR3 sequence is CASSLATGPGTGELFF. The CDR3 DNA follows: TGTGCCAGCAGCTTGGCTACAGGGCCCGGCACCGGGGAGCTGTTTTTT.

V usage is TRBV19 and J usage is TRBJ2-1; 8 nucleotides align to TRBD2. CDR1 and CDR2 (germline): LNHDA, SQIVND (reference sequence). This CDR3 comprises 15 residues. Germline trimming cut 6 bases from V and 7 bases from J; bases unmatched to any gene: 11. The CDR3 region is CASSNPAGDGNEQFF. CDR3 bases: TGTGCCAGTAGCAACCCAGCGGGAGATGGAAATGAGCAGTTCTTC.

The V and J genes are TRBV30 and TRBJ1-1, with D tentatively TRBD1 (6 bases). CDR1 is GTSNPN, CDR2 SVGIG, per germline (reference sequence). V gave up 4 bases and J gave up 12 bases, with 24 bases separating them. This CDR3 has 14 residues. The CDR3 sequence is CAWKAVGGRVVTFF. The CDR3 DNA sequence: TGTGCCTGGAAGGCCGTCGGGGGGCGGGTAGTAACTTTCTTT.

The chain carries TRBV4-2 and TRBJ2-7, with TRBD2 as a possible D gene (6 bases). V lost 1 base and J 2 bases, leaving 18 bases between the germline ends. This CDR3 is built from 17 residues. Germline CDR1 and CDR2: LGHNA and YNFKEQ. This CDR3 reads CASSQGRSGGATYEQYF. As DNA, the CDR3 is TGTGCCAGCAGCCAAGGGCGCTCCGGAGGGGCAACCTACGAGCAGTACTTC.

This chain links TRBV7-9 with TRBJ1-2, with 9 nucleotides matching TRBD1. The CDR3 is made up of 14 amino acids. Germline trimming cut 2 bases from V and 6 bases from J; bases unmatched to any gene: 4. The germline V gene has CDR1 SEHNR and CDR2 FQNEAQ (reference sequence). CDR3: CASSLTGQGHGYTF. CDR3 coding DNA: TGTGCCAGCAGCTTAACCGGACAGGGGCATGGCTACACCTTC.

The CDR3 DNA reads TGTGCCAGCAGTCTAAGTTATGGCGGGGTCGACAATGAGCAGTTCTTC. Translation gives CASSLSYGGVDNEQFF. The J gene is TRBJ2-1, the V gene TRBV2, with D tentatively TRBD2 (6 bases). V lost 5 bases to trimming and J lost 5 bases, with 19 bases between them. The V gene's germline CDR1 is SNHLY and CDR2 FYNNEI. The CDR3 is 16 amino acids.

The chain uses TRBV7-9 and TRBJ1-5; D is uncertain. The V end was cut by 1 base, the J end by 4 bases, with 14 bases between. The CDR3 sequence is 16 residues long. CDR1 SEHNR and CDR2 FQNEAQ come from the germline V gene (reference sequence). The CDR3 bases are TGTGCCAGCAGCTTAGGGTTTGGGGAAGGGAATCAGCCCCAGCATTTT. This sequence encodes CASSLGFGEGNQPQHF.

The rearrangement joins TRBV14 to TRBJ1-1; tentative D call: TRBD1 (5 bases). The CDR3 runs to 14 residues. The germline gives CDR1 SGHDN, CDR2 FVKESK. V dropped 5 bases and J dropped 0 bases, with 10 bases sitting between them. The CDR3 DNA sequence: TGTGCCAGCAGCGTGAACAGGCTGAACACTGAAGCTTTCTTT. Translation: CASSVNRLNTEAFF.

The chain uses TRBV5-1 and TRBJ2-5; the match to TRBD2 covers 9 bases. CDR3 length equals 15 residues. Germline V gene data show CDR1 as SGHRS and CDR2 as YFSETQ. Losses at the gene ends were 5 bases for V and 2 bases for J; bases not matched to a gene: 7. CDR3: CASRREGARQETQYF. The CDR3 DNA reads as TGCGCCAGCAGGCGGGAGGGGGCGAGGCAAGAGACCCAGTACTTC.

V and J are TRBV5-1 and TRBJ2-4; no definite D call. The germline V gene encodes CDR1 SGHRS and CDR2 YFSETQ. CDR3 length: 15 residues. V was shortened by 0 bases and J by 8 bases, with 15 bases between the two germline ends. CDR3 coding DNA: TGCGCCAGCAGCTTGGTCGGACCAGAAAGGGACATTCAGTACTTC. This gives the protein CASSLVGPERDIQYF.